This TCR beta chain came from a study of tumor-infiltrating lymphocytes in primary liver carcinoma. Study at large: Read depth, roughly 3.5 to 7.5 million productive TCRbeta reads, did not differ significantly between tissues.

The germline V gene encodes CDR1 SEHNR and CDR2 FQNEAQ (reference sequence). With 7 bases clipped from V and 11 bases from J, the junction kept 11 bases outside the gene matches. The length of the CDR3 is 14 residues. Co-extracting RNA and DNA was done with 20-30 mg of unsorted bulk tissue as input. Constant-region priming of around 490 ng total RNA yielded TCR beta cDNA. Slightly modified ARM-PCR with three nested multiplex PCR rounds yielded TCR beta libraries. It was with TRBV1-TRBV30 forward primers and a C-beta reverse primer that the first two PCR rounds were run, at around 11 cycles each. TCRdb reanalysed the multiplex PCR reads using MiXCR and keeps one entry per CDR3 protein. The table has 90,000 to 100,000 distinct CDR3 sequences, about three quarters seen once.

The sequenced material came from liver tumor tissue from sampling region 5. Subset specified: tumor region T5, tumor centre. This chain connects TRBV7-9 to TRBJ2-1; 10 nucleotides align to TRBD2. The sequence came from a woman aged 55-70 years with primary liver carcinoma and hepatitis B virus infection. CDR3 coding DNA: TGTGCCAGCAACGAAGCGGGAGGGAACAGTAAGCAGTTCTTC. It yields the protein CASNEAGGNSKQFF.